Sequencing of this TCR beta chain was carried out in a study of T-cell memory formation after mild COVID-19 (dated by TCRdb to the early 2020s). Context from the whole study: TCR sequence clusters from the two donors were found to be largely donor specific. Longitudinal TCRalpha and TCRbeta repertoire sequencing tracked T-cell clones expanding and contracting after mild COVID-19 in a couple of donors. The cohort comprised two young, previously healthy adult volunteers, one female and one male. Results the study describes overall, beyond this receptor: From day 15 to 85, contracting clones showed balanced CD4/CD8 phenotypes, whereas a second wave of clones that expanded from day 15 to 37 leaned towards CD4+. Contracting CD4+ clones turned up mainly in the CM and EM memory subsets, whereas EMRA was where CD8+ clones were enriched. SARS-CoV-2 specificity of the second-wave clones peaking on day 37 was not confirmed. Some responding clones were detected in pre-infection memory, which suggested that pre-existing cross-reactive memory T cells had joined the SARS-CoV-2 response. Only a couple of mild cases were covered by the study, and larger cohorts that include severe cases with pre-infection samples were considered necessary.

The V end gives up 5 bases and the J end 5 bases, leaving 6 bases in the junction not matched to a gene. Reading from cysteine to phenylalanine, the CDR3 counts 15 amino acids. The kept DNA is CDR3 alone, 45 bases in frame from the first base. TCRdb shows the sequencer as Illumina NovaSeq 6000. Using 5'RACE with constant-segment primers, TCRalpha and TCRbeta cDNA libraries were constructed, with sample barcodes and unique molecular identifiers added in the process. Trizol reagent was used to extract RNA from every sample. Amplification of the libraries took two PCR steps, and the second step added a second sample barcode plus Illumina TruSeq adapters. Libraries were sequenced on an Illumina NovaSeq with 2 x 150 bp paired-end reads. Concerning the study's data processing: With migec v1.2.7, reads were demultiplexed and then collapsed into UMI-guided consensus sequences. Using mixcr v2.1.11, UMI consensuses were aligned to TRA and TRB V and J templates and then assembled into clonotypes. Expanded or contracted clonotypes were those called significant by both edgeR and NoisET, with noise models trained on biological replicates. edgeR calls used a false discovery rate-adjusted p below 0.01 and a log2 fold-change threshold of 1. As an exploratory analysis of dynamics, max-normalized trajectories of the 1000 most abundant clonotypes were examined with PCA combined with hierarchical clustering. Separately sequenced CD4+ and CD8+ repertoires were used to assign the CD4 or CD8 phenotype of responding clones. Using fastp trimming at Q25 and MiXCR clonotype assembly, TCRdb reanalyzed the public sequencing data and kept in-frame beta chains. CDR3 protein sequences are deduplicated, and each keeps its most common genes and DNA. These V and J calls are TCRdb output, not the study's own analysis. The sample table shows hundreds of thousands of distinct CDR3 sequences, and roughly 17% are seen once. Together, the top ten hold 8.1% of the sample.

PBMCs were isolated by Ficoll-Paque density gradient centrifugation. Remarks on this clonotype: Its antigen has not been determined. Base quality data are lacking; no much larger clone is found one base away.

Sequencing used PBMCs or a T cell subset sorted from them (not recorded which). The origin of this receptor is an adult woman who had mild COVID-19 (a few samples of this study predate the infection). The sample titles of this study are shuffled in the database, so cell type and time point are left out; the donor was told from shared clones. The chain employs TRBV12-3 or TRBV12-4 and TRBJ2-2; TRBD1 matches 9 bases in the middle. The nucleotide sequence is given as TGTGCCAGCAGTGCCGGGACAGGGCGAACCGGGGAGCTGTTTTTT. Its amino acids are CASSAGTGRTGELFF.